One and the same sample provided the 13 T cell receptor beta chains below, sequenced in a study of T-cell reconstitution after alpha-beta-depleted transplantation in children. The TCRbeta library incorporated unique molecular identifiers. Via MiXCR, TCRdb re-called the PCR reads, giving one row per CDR3 protein. The sample shows some 550,000 distinct CDR3 sequences, approximately 20% of them seen only once. This material consisted of PBMCs from the stem cell graft donor, taken from the stem cell graft. The receptors here all came from a human donor who donated a stem cell graft to a child with acute lymphoblastic leukemia.

V and J are TRBV5-1 and TRBJ2-3; D is unclear. The CDR3 runs to 12 residues. Trimming removed 5 bases at V and 6 bases at J, with 10 bases between. The germline gives CDR1 SGHRS, CDR2 YFSETQ. This chain's CDR3 is CASSVEKDTQYF. Written as DNA, the CDR3 is TGCGCCAGCAGTGTAGAAAAGGATACGCAGTATTTT. The full variable domain, in which reference TRBV5-1 and TRBJ2-3 provide the parts outside the CDR3, is KAGVTQTPRYLIKTRGQQVTLSCSPISGHRSVSWYQQTPGQGLQFLFEYFSETQRNKGNFPGRFSGRQFSNSRSEMNVSTLELGDSALYLCASSVEKDTQYFGPGTRLTVL.

This chain uses TRBV7-3 with TRBJ2-1, with 7 bases identical to TRBD1. Per germline, CDR1 SGHTA and CDR2 FQGTGA. This CDR3 has 14 residues. Losses at the gene ends were 5 bases for V and 10 bases for J; bases not matched to a gene: 11. In DNA form, the CDR3 reads TGTGCCAGCAGCCCGGGACAGCAGGGGCGAGAGCAGTTCTTC. Amino acids: CASSPGQQGREQFF.

This clonotype was seen only a few times. In DNA, the CDR3 is TGTGCCACCGCCGGGAGGACTGAAGCTTTCTTT. This encodes CATAGRTEAFF. V gene TRBV12-3 or TRBV12-4 combines with J gene TRBJ1-1; the D is unclear. This CDR3 comprises 11 residues. V gave up 10 bases and J gave up 5 bases, with 11 bases separating them.

The rearrangement uses TRBV10-3 and TRBJ2-4; 8 bases are shared with TRBD2. The CDR3 loop spans 17 amino acids. Trimming cost V 11 bases and J 1 base; bases outside gene matches: 16. Germline values: CDR1 ENHRY, CDR2 SYGVKD. In nucleotides, the CDR3 is TGTGCCGCCGGACTAGCAGCCGACCGAAGGGCCAAAAACATTCAGTACTTC. Its translation: CAAGLAADRRAKNIQYF.

V is TRBV14 and J is TRBJ2-7, with a tentative D call TRBD2 (6 bases). The CDR3 covers 15 residues. Deletions cut 4 bases from V and 3 bases from J, with 16 bases between. CDR1 SGHDN and CDR2 FVKESK come from the germline V gene. DNA for the CDR3: TGTGCCAGCAGCCCAGGTTTCGGGGGTAGCTACGAGCAGTACTTC. It codes for CASSPGFGGSYEQYF.

The table lists this clonotype with a few counts. V usage is TRBV5-1 and J usage is TRBJ2-3; D is perhaps TRBD2 (6 bases). The CDR3 has 12 amino acids. In germline, CDR1 is SGHRS, CDR2 YFSETQ. With 4 bases removed from V and 15 bases from J, the gap between germline ends came to 18 bases. The CDR3 DNA follows: TGCGCCAGCAGCCAAGGGACTGCCTCCGAATATTTT. It translates to CASSQGTASEYF.

Ten or more counts support this clonotype. J is TRBJ2-3 and V is TRBV5-1; 8 positions agree with TRBD1. CDR3 length equals 15 residues. V dropped 1 base and J dropped 2; count of bases not matched to a gene: 3. The germline V gene has CDR1 SGHRS and CDR2 YFSETQ. CDR3 loop: CASSLQTGATDTQYF. CDR3 bases: TGCGCCAGCAGCTTGCAGACAGGGGCCACAGATACGCAGTATTTT.

This clonotype was seen more than once but under ten times. This rearrangement joins TRBV11-1 to TRBJ2-1, with D unclear. Trimming removed 1 base at V and 8 bases at J, with 12 bases between. Germline assignment: CDR1 SGHAT and CDR2 FQDESV (reference sequence). The CDR3 runs to 14 residues. In nucleotides, the CDR3 is TGTGCCAGCAGCTTAGTATCACCGTTACATGAGCAGTTCTTC. Residues: CASSLVSPLHEQFF.

J is TRBJ2-6 and V is TRBV12-3 or TRBV12-4; 7 nucleotides match TRBD2. The V segment lost 5 bases and the J segment 2 bases; nucleotides outside the gene matches: 3. The length of the CDR3 is 15 residues. Here the CDR3 DNA reads TGTGCCAGCAGTCCCGGACTAGCTGGGGCCAACGTCCTGACTTTC. Translating it yields CASSPGLAGANVLTF.

In this sample, this clonotype turned up a few times. The genes are TRBV5-1 and TRBJ2-1; 11 nucleotides line up with TRBD2. Trimming cost V 4 bases and J 0 bases; bases outside gene matches: 3. Per germline, CDR1 SGHRS and CDR2 YFSETQ. This CDR3 is 16 amino acids long. CDR3 sequence reads: CASSITSGSSYNEQFF. The DNA of the CDR3 is TGCGCCAGCAGCATCACTAGCGGGAGCTCCTACAATGAGCAGTTCTTC.

This clonotype was picked up a small number of times. The chain is built from TRBV27 and TRBJ2-7, with D perhaps TRBD2 (6 bases). CDR3 length: 11 residues. V dropped 8 bases and J dropped 3 bases, with 8 bases sitting between them. Germline lookup yields CDR1 MNHEY and CDR2 SMNVEV (reference sequence). Here the CDR3 reads CASGGIYEQYF. CDR3 in DNA: TGTGCCAGCGGCGGGATCTACGAGCAGTACTTC.

This clonotype showed up just a few times. The J gene is TRBJ2-1, the V gene TRBV4-1; 8 bases are a match to TRBD1. The V and J ends lost 4 bases and 7 bases, in that order; junction bases with no gene match: 12. The CDR3 consists of 16 residues. CDR1 is MGHRA, CDR2 YSYEKL, per germline. CDR3 protein: CASSPGDRFVENEQFF. In DNA, the CDR3 is TGCGCCAGCAGCCCAGGGGACAGGTTCGTCGAGAATGAGCAGTTCTTC.

This rearrangement joins TRBV20-1 to TRBJ2-1; the D is unclear. The CDR3 sequence is 14 residues long. Trimming took 0 bases from V and 4 from J, leaving 10 bases between them. In germline, CDR1 is DFQATT, CDR2 SNEGSKA (reference sequence). CDR3 in DNA: TGCAGTGCTAGAGATTTTGACCGGTACAATGAGCAGTTCTTC. Its translation is CSARDFDRYNEQFF.